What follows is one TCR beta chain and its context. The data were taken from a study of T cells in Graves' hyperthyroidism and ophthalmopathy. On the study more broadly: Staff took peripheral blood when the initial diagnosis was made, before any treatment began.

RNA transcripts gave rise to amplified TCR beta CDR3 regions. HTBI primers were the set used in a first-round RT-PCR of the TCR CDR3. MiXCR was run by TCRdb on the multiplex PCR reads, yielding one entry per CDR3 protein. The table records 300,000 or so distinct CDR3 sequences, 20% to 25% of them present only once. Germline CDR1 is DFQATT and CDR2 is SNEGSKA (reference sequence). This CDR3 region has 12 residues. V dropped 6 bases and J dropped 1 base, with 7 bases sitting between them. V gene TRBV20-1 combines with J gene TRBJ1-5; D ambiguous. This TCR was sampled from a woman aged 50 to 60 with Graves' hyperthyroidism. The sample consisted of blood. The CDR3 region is CSASESNQPQHF. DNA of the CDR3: TGCAGTGCCAGTGAGAGCAATCAGCCCCAGCATTTT.